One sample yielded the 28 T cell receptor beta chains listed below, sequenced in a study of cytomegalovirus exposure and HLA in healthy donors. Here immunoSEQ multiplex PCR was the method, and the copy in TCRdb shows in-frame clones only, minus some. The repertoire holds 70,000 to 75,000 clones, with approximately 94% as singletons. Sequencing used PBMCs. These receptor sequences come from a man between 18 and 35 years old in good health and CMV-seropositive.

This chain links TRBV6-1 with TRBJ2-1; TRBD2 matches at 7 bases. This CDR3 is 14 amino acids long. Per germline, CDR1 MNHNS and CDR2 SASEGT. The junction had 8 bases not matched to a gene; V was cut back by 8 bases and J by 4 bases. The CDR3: CASRGRGEYNEQFF. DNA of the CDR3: TGTGCCAGCCGGGGTCGGGGGGAATACAATGAGCAGTTCTTC.

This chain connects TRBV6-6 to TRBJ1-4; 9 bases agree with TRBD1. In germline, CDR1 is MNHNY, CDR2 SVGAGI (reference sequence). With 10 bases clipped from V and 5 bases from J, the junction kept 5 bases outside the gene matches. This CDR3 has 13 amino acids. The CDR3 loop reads CATSDRGNEKLFF. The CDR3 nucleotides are TGTGCCACCTCGGACAGGGGCAATGAAAAACTGTTTTTT.

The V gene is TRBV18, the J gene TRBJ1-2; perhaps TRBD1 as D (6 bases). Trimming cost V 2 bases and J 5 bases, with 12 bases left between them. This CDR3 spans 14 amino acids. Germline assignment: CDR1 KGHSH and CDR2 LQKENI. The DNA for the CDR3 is TGTGCCAGCTCACCATCGGGGGGCGGATATGGCTACACCTTC. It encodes CASSPSGGGYGYTF.

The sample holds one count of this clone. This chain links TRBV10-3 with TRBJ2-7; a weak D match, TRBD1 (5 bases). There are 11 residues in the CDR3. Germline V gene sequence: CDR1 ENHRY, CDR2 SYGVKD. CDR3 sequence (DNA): TGTGCCATCAGTGACGATACAGGATTCTTGGTC. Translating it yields CAISDDTGFLV.

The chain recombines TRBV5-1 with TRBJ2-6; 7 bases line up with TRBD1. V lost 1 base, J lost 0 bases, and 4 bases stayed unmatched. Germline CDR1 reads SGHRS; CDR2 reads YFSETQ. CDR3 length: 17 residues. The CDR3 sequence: CASSLWDSTSGANVLTF. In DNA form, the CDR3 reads TGCGCCAGCAGCTTGTGGGACAGCACCTCTGGGGCCAACGTCCTGACTTTC.

CDR3 region: CASSPPGGNYEQYF. The DNA for the CDR3 is TGCGCCAGCAGCCCGCCGGGGGGGAACTACGAGCAGTACTTC. V gene TRBV5-1 combines with J gene TRBJ2-7; 8 bases align to TRBD2. The V and J ends lost 4 bases and 3 bases, in that order; junction bases with no gene match: 6. Germline V gene sequence: CDR1 SGHRS, CDR2 YFSETQ. The CDR3 contains 14 residues.

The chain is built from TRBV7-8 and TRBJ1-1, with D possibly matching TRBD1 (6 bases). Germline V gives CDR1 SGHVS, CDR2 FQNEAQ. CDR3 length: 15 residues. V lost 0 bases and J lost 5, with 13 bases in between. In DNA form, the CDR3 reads TGTGCCAGCAGCTTAGCACGTGCGCAGGGGACTGAAGCTTTCTTT. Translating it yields CASSLARAQGTEAFF.

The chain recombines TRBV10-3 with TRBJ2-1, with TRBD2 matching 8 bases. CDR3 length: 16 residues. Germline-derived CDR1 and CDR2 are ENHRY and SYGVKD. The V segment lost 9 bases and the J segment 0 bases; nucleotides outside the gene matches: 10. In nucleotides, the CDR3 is TGTGCCATGTCGGGACTAGAAGGTGGCTCCTACAATGAGCAGTTCTTC. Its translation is CAMSGLEGGSYNEQFF.

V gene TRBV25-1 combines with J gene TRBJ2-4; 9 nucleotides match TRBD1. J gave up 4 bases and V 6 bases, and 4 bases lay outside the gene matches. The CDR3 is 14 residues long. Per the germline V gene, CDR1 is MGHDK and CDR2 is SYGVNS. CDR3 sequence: CASSETGGKNIQYF. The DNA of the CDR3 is TGTGCCAGCAGCGAGACAGGGGGAAAAAACATTCAGTACTTC.

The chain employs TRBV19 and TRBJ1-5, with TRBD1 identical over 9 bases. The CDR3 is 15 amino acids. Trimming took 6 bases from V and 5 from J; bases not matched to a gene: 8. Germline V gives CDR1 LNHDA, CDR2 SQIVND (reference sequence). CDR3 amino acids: CASRLRDRDDQPQHF. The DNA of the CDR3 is TGTGCCAGTAGACTCCGGGACAGGGATGATCAGCCCCAGCATTTT.

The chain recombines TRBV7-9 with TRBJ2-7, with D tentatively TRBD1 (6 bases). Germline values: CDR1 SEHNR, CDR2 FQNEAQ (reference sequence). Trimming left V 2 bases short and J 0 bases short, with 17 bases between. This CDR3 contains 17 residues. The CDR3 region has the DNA TGTGCCAGCAGCTTAAAACATGGGGGCCAGAGCTCCTACGAGCAGTACTTC. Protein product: CASSLKHGGQSSYEQYF.

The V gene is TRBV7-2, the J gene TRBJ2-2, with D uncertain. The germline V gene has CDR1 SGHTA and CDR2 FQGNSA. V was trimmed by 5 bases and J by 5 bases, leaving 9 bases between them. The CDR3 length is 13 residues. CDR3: CASSAGFTGELFF. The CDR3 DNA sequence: TGTGCCAGCAGCGCCGGTTTTACCGGGGAGCTGTTTTTT.

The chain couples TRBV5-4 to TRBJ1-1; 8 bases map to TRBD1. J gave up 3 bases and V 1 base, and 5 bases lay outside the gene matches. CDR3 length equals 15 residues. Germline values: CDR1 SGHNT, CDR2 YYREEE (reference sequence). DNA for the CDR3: TGTGCCAGCAGCTTGCGTCAGGGGGCGCACACTGAAGCTTTCTTT. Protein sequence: CASSLRQGAHTEAFF.

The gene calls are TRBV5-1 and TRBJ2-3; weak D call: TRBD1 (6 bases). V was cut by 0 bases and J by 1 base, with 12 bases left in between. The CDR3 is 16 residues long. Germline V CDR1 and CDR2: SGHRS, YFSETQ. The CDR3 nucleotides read TGCGCCAGCAGCTTGGTAGGGGGAAGGGGCACAGATACGCAGTATTTT. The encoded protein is CASSLVGGRGTDTQYF.

The CDR3 spells CASSPLAVGTDTQYF. The CDR3 nucleotides are TGTGCCAGCAGCCCCCTAGCGGTGGGCACAGATACGCAGTATTTT. The chain carries TRBV9 and TRBJ2-3, with 7 bases matching TRBD2. CDR3 length: 15 residues. The V segment lost 4 bases and the J segment 1 base; nucleotides outside the gene matches: 6. Germline assignment: CDR1 SGDLS and CDR2 YYNGEE. Full variable domain (remainder filled in from reference TRBV9 and TRBJ2-3): DSGVTQTPKHLITATGQRVTLRCSPRSGDLSVYWYQQSLDQGLQFLIQYYNGEERAKGNILERFSAQQFPDLHSELNLSSLELGDSALYFCASSPLAVGTDTQYFGPGTRLTVL.

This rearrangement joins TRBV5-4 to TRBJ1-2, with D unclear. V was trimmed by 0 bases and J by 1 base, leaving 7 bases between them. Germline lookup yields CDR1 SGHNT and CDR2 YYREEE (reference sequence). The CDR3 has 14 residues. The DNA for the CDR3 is TGTGCCAGCAGCTTGGAGACAAATAACTATGGCTACACCTTC. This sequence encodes CASSLETNNYGYTF.

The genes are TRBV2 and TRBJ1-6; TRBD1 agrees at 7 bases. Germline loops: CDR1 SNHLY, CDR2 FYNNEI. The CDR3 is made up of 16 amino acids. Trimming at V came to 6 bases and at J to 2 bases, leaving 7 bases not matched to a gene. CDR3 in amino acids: CASRDRVGPYNSPLHF. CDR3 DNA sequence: TGTGCCAGCAGAGACAGGGTAGGGCCCTATAATTCACCCCTCCACTTT.

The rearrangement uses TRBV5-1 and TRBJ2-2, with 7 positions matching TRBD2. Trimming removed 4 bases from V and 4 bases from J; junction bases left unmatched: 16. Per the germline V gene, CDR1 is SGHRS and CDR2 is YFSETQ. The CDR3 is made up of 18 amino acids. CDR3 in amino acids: CASSRGEGLAVITGELFF. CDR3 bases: TGCGCCAGCAGCAGGGGCGAGGGCCTAGCGGTAATCACCGGGGAGCTGTTTTTT.

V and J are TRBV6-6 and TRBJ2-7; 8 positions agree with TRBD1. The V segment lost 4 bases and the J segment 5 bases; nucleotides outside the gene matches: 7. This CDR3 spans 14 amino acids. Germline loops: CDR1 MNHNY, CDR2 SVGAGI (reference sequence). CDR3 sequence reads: CASSFSEQGDEQYF. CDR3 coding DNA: TGTGCCAGCAGTTTTTCTGAACAGGGGGACGAGCAGTACTTC.

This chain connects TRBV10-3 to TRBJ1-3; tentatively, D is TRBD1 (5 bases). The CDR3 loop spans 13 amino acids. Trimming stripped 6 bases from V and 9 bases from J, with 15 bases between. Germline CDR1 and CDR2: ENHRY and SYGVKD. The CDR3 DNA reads TGTGCCATCAGCCCGACAGAAAGACTCACCATATATTTT. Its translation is CAISPTERLTIYF.

The CDR3 loop is CASSPVQGSIRVNTEAFF. The DNA for the CDR3 is TGTGCCAGCTCACCCGTACAGGGCTCCATCCGGGTGAACACTGAAGCTTTCTTT. The chain carries TRBV18 and TRBJ1-1; a weak D match, TRBD1 (6 bases). The CDR3 runs to 18 residues. Trimming shortened V by 3 bases and J by 0 bases, and 20 bases separated the two germline ends. CDR1 and CDR2 from the germline V gene are KGHSH and LQKENI.

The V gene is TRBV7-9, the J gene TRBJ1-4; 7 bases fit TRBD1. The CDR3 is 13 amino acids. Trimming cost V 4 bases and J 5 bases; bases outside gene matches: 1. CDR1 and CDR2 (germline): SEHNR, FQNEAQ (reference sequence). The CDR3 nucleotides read TGTGCCAGCAGCTCACAGGGGAATGAAAAACTGTTTTTT. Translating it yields CASSSQGNEKLFF.

CDR3 nucleotides: TGTGCCAGCATACTCGGACAGGGAGGACCCTATGGCTACACCTTC. The encoded protein is CASILGQGGPYGYTF. The chain recombines TRBV2 with TRBJ1-2; 8 nucleotides match TRBD1. Germline V gives CDR1 SNHLY, CDR2 FYNNEI. With 7 bases clipped from V and 4 bases from J, the junction kept 11 bases outside the gene matches. The CDR3 runs 15 residues.

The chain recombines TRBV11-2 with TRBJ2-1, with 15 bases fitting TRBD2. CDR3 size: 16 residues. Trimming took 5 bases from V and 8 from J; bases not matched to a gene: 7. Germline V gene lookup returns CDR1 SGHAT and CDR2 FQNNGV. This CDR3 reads CASSPDGLAGGDEQFF. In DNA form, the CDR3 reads TGTGCCAGCAGCCCTGATGGACTAGCGGGAGGGGATGAGCAGTTCTTC.

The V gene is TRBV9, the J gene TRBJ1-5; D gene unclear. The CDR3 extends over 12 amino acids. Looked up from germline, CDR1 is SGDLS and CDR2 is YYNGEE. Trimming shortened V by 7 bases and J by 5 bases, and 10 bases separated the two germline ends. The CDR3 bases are TGTGCCAGCCACGGGAGGGATCAGCCCCAGCATTTT. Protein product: CASHGRDQPQHF.

The CDR3 region has the DNA TGTGCCAGTAGTCGATTAGGGGGATACTCTGGAAACACCATATATTTT. Encoded protein: CASSRLGGYSGNTIYF. The chain couples TRBV19 to TRBJ1-3; TRBD1 is a possible D gene (6 bases). CDR3 length equals 16 residues. V gave up 5 bases and J gave up 0 bases, with 14 bases separating them. Germline-derived CDR1 and CDR2 are LNHDA and SQIVND (reference sequence). Drawing the rest from reference TRBV19 and TRBJ1-3, the complete variable domain is DGGITQSPKYLFRKEGQNVTLSCEQNLNHDAMYWYRQDPGQGLRLIYYSQIVNDFQKGDIAEGYSVSREKKESFPLTVTSAQKNPTAFYLCASSRLGGYSGNTIYFGEGSWLTVV.

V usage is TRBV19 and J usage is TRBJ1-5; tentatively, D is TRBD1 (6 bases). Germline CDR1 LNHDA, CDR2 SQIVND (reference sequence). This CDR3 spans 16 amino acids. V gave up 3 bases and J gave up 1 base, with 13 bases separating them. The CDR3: CASSIYGGPSNQPQHF. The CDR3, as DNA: TGTGCCAGTAGTATTTATGGGGGCCCGAGCAATCAGCCCCAGCATTTT.

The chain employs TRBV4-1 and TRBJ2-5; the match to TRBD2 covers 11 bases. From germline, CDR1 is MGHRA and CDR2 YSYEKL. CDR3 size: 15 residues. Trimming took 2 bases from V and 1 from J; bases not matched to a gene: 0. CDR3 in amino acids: CASSQTSGSQETQYF. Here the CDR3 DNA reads TGCGCCAGCAGCCAAACTAGCGGGAGCCAAGAGACCCAGTACTTC.